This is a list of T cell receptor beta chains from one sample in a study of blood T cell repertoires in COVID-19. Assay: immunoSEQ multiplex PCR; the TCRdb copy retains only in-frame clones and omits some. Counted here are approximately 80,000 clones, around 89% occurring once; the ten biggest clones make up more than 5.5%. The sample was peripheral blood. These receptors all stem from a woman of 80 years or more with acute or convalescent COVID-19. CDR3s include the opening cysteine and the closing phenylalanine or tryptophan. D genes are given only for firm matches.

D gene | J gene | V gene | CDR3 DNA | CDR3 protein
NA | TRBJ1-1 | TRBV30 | TGTGCCTGGAGTGTACGTAGGGGGAACACTGAAGCTTTCTTT | CAWSVRRGNTEAFF
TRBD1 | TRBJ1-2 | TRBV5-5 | TGTGCCAGCAGCTCACCGGGACAGGGGGCCGACTATAACTATGGCTACACCTTC | CASSSPGQGADYNYGYTF
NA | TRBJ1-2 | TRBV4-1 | TGCGCCAGCAGCCAAGATGAGGCCAACAGGAACTATGGCTACACCTTC | CASSQDEANRNYGYTF
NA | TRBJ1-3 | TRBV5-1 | TGCGCCAGCAGCTTCGACAACTCTGGAAACACCATATATTTT | CASSFDNSGNTIYF
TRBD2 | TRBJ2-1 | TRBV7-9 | TGTGCCAGCAGCCTAGGGACTAGCGGGGGGGCTTACAATGAGCAGTTCTTC | CASSLGTSGGAYNEQFF
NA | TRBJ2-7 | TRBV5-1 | TGCGCCAGCAGCTTGGCCCTAAGCCCCGTTACCTACGAGCAGTACTTC | CASSLALSPVTYEQYF
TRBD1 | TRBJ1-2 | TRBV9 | TGTGCCAGCAGCACTCGGACAGGGGGCTCTGGTGGCTACACCTTC | CASSTRTGGSGGYTF
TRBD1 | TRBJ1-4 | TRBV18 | TGTGCCAGCTCATCAGACAGGGTTCCTAATGAAAAACTGTTTTTT | CASSSDRVPNEKLFF
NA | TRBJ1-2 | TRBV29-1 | TGCAGCGTTGAAGATCTCCGAGGCAGATCCTATGGCTACACCTTC | CSVEDLRGRSYGYTF
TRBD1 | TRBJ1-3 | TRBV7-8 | TGTGCCAGCAGCTTAATATTAAGGGGACAGGGGTCTGGAAACACCATATATTTT | CASSLILRGQGSGNTIYF